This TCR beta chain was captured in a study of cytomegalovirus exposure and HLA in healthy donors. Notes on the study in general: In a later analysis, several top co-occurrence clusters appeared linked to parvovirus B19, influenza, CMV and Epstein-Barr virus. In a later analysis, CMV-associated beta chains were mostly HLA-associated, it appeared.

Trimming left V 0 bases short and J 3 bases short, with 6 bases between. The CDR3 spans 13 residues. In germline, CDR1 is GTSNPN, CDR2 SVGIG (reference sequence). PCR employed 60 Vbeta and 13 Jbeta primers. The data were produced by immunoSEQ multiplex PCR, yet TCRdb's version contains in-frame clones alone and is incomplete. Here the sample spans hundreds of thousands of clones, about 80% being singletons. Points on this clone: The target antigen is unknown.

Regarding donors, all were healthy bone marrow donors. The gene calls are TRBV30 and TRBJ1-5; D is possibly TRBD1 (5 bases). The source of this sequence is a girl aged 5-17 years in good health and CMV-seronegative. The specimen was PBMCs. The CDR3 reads CAWSVGVNQPQHF. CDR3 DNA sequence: TGTGCCTGGAGTGTAGGGGTCAATCAGCCCCAGCATTTT.